The rows below give T cell receptor beta chains drawn from one sample of a study of shared clonotypes between healthy human individuals. The data were produced by immunoSEQ multiplex PCR, yet TCRdb's version contains in-frame clones alone and is incomplete. The data contain 2,500,000 or so clones, roughly 93% of them singletons. Sequences were obtained from naive CD4+ T cells from PBMCs. The receptors were gathered from a man younger than 30 in good health. Some clones in this sample may be carry-over from other donors' samples. The CDR3 runs from the conserved cysteine through the conserved F or W. A D gene is named only where the DNA matches it firmly. Clone size, where shown, is once, few, many, or a class for clones that have expanded.

J	V	D	size	CDR3	DNA
TRBJ2-1	TRBV5-1	NA	NA	CASADGGIRPYNEQFF	TGCGCCAGCGCCGATGGGGGGATCCGGCCGTACAATGAGCAGTTCTTC
TRBJ2-3	TRBV5-6	NA	NA	CASSFNPQLTRSTDTQYF	TGTGCCAGCAGCTTCAACCCACAGCTTACCCGGAGCACAGATACGCAGTATTTT
TRBJ2-3	TRBV5-1	NA	NA	CASSLGRSTDTQYF	TGCGCCAGCAGCCTCGGACGGAGCACAGATACGCAGTATTTT
TRBJ2-5	TRBV7-3	TRBD2	once	CASSQGTSGKQETQYF	TGTGCCAGCAGCCAAGGGACTAGCGGGAAACAAGAGACCCAGTACTTC
TRBJ1-2	TRBV30	NA	NA	CAWTTQANYGYTF	TGTGCCTGGACGACACAAGCTAACTATGGCTACACCTTC
TRBJ2-3	TRBV7-2	NA	NA	CASSLVRTTDTQYF	TGTGCCAGCAGCTTAGTTCGAACCACAGATACGCAGTATTTT
TRBJ1-2	TRBV4-1	NA	NA	CASSQGTSLYGYTF	TGCGCCAGCAGCCAAGGGACCAGTCTCTATGGCTACACCTTC
TRBJ2-1	TRBV12-5	NA	NA	CASGSTLGSSYNEQFF	TGTGCTAGTGGTTCCACACTTGGGAGCTCCTACAATGAGCAGTTCTTC
TRBJ2-7	TRBV6-1	NA	NA	CASSEGPSPVYEQYF	TGTGCCAGCAGTGAAGGACCCTCCCCCGTGTACGAGCAGTACTTC
TRBJ2-7	TRBV5-1	NA	NA	CASSLADEQYF	TGCGCCAGCAGCTTGGCAGACGAGCAGTACTTC
TRBJ1-5	TRBV19	NA	few	CATLGRSNQPQHF	TGTGCCACCCTGGGGAGGAGCAATCAGCCCCAGCATTTT
TRBJ2-1	TRBV5-1	TRBD2	NA	CASSVRASGSYNEQFF	TGCGCCAGCAGCGTCCGCGCTAGCGGATCTTACAATGAGCAGTTCTTC
TRBJ2-5	TRBV4-2	TRBD2	NA	CASSQDASGSYKTQYF	TGTGCCAGCAGCCAAGATGCTAGCGGGAGTTATAAGACCCAGTACTTC
TRBJ1-2	TRBV4-1	TRBD1	once	CASSSQGYGYTF	TGCGCCAGCAGCTCACAGGGGTATGGCTACACCTTC
TRBJ2-1	TRBV28	TRBD2	NA	CASSPGTSRHEQFF	TGTGCCAGCAGTCCCGGGACTAGTCGGCATGAGCAGTTCTTC
TRBJ1-2	TRBV4-1	TRBD1	NA	CASSQEGQGAGYGYTF	TGCGCCAGCAGCCAAGAGGGCCAGGGGGCAGGCTATGGCTACACCTTC
TRBJ2-2	TRBV5-1	TRBD2	NA	CASSLAPLAGTTGELFF	TGCGCCAGCAGCTTGGCCCCACTAGCGGGAACCACCGGGGAGCTGTTTTTT
TRBJ2-3	TRBV19	TRBD2	NA	CASSSRTSGWGDTDTQYF	TGTGCCAGTAGTAGTCGGACTAGCGGGTGGGGGGACACAGATACGCAGTATTTT
TRBJ1-4	TRBV19	NA	NA	CASSIVLGLPGEKLFF	TGTGCCAGTAGTATAGTATTGGGGCTCCCGGGTGAAAAACTGTTTTTT
TRBJ2-7	TRBV9	TRBD1	NA	CASSRATGDEQYF	TGTGCCAGCAGCCGCGCGACAGGGGACGAGCAGTACTTC
TRBJ1-1	TRBV2	NA	NA	CASTGGTDTEAFF	TGTGCCAGCACCGGTGGGACGGACACTGAAGCTTTCTTT
TRBJ2-3	TRBV5-1	NA	NA	CASSFLGTDTQYF	TGCGCCAGCAGCTTCTTGGGCACAGATACGCAGTATTTT
TRBJ1-2	TRBV18	TRBD1	NA	CASSPPTGVNYGYTF	TGTGCCAGCTCACCACCAACAGGGGTTAACTATGGCTACACCTTC
TRBJ1-3	TRBV5-1	NA	NA	CASSLEGSSGNTIYF	TGCGCCAGCAGCTTGGAAGGTTCCTCTGGAAACACCATATATTTT
TRBJ2-3	TRBV5-1	NA	NA	CASSLAGMGGTQYF	TGCGCCAGCAGCTTGGCCGGGATGGGAGGTACGCAGTATTTT
TRBJ2-6	TRBV7-2	TRBD2	NA	CASSQHGRSSGANVLTF	TGTGCCAGCAGCCAACACGGGAGGAGTTCTGGGGCCAACGTCCTGACTTTC
TRBJ2-7	TRBV7-2	TRBD1	NA	CASSQDRGASYEQYF	TGTGCCAGCAGCCAGGACAGGGGGGCCTCCTACGAGCAGTACTTC
TRBJ2-7	TRBV10-3	NA	NA	CAISEQDYEQYF	TGTGCCATCAGTGAGCAGGACTACGAGCAGTACTTC
TRBJ2-7	TRBV6-1	NA	NA	CASTLDIPAYEQYF	TGTGCCAGCACTCTTGACATACCCGCCTACGAGCAGTACTTC
TRBJ2-5	TRBV7-2	NA	NA	CASSLLWGKETQYF	TGTGCCAGCAGCCTCCTGTGGGGCAAAGAGACCCAGTACTTC
TRBJ1-4	TRBV7-9	TRBD1	NA	CASSPMDRVGEKLFF	TGTGCCAGCAGCCCCATGGACAGGGTGGGCGAAAAACTGTTTTTT
TRBJ1-1	TRBV29-1	TRBD1	few	CSGGQGTSEAFF	TGCAGCGGGGGACAGGGGACGTCTGAAGCTTTCTTT
TRBJ2-4	TRBV7-2	NA	NA	CASSFYAASLAKNIQYF	TGTGCCAGCAGCTTTTACGCAGCTTCTCTAGCCAAAAACATTCAGTACTTC
TRBJ2-5	TRBV11-2	TRBD2	NA	CASTGRAKETQYF	TGTGCCAGCACCGGGAGGGCAAAAGAGACCCAGTACTTC
TRBJ1-2	TRBV7-8	TRBD1	NA	CASSPDRERYGYTF	TGTGCCAGCAGCCCAGACAGGGAGCGCTATGGCTACACCTTC
TRBJ2-3	TRBV6-4	NA	NA	CASSPGGTPSDTQYF	TGTGCCAGCAGCCCAGGCGGGACTCCGTCGGATACGCAGTATTTT
TRBJ1-1	TRBV20-1	NA	NA	CILVGDTEAFF	TGCATCCTGGTAGGGGACACTGAAGCTTTCTTT
TRBJ2-4	TRBV29-1	TRBD2	NA	CSVRGLAGGPNIQYF	TGCAGCGTCCGGGGACTAGCGGGGGGCCCAAACATTCAGTACTTC
TRBJ2-7	TRBV14	TRBD1	NA	CASTPDRAGEQYF	TGTGCCAGCACCCCGGACAGGGCTGGCGAGCAGTACTTC
TRBJ1-5	TRBV29-1	NA	NA	CSVEELSGPQHF	TGCAGCGTTGAAGAACTTAGCGGGCCCCAGCATTTT
TRBJ2-2	TRBV9	NA	NA	CASSLRGLTNTGELFF	TGTGCCAGCAGCCTACGAGGGCTGACGAACACCGGGGAGCTGTTTTTT
TRBJ2-7	TRBV2	NA	NA	CASGATTYEQYF	TGTGCCAGCGGGGCAACCACTTACGAGCAGTACTTC
TRBJ1-5	TRBV7-2	TRBD1	few	CASSPGGDRGRHQPQHF	TGTGCCAGCAGCCCCGGGGGGGACAGGGGAAGGCATCAGCCCCAGCATTTT
TRBJ2-4	TRBV6-6	TRBD1	NA	CASSYSGQGKNIQYF	TGTGCCAGCAGTTACTCCGGACAGGGGAAAAACATTCAGTACTTC
TRBJ2-1	TRBV7-2	TRBD2	NA	CASSPLGVAGGHEQFF	TGTGCCAGCAGCCCCCTTGGAGTAGCGGGAGGTCATGAGCAGTTCTTC
TRBJ1-2	TRBV7-9	NA	NA	CASSQGVVSGYTF	TGTGCCAGCAGCCAAGGGGTGGTATCTGGCTACACCTTC
TRBJ2-1	TRBV7-2	NA	NA	CASSLGLVLGNEQFF	TGTGCCAGCAGCTTAGGACTAGTTCTGGGCAATGAGCAGTTCTTC